The 3 T cell receptor beta chains in this list originate from one sample, sequenced in a study of cytomegalovirus exposure and HLA in healthy donors. Profiling relied on immunoSEQ multiplex PCR, and the TCRdb table lists in-frame clones only, not all of them. The data show 250,000 to 400,000 clones, approximately 88% seen once. Sequences were obtained from PBMCs. These TCRs come from a man younger than 45 in good health and CMV-seronegative.

The chain has TRBV2 and TRBJ1-3, with TRBD1 matching over 8 bases. The germline gives CDR1 SNHLY, CDR2 FYNNEI. The CDR3 runs 14 residues. With 8 bases clipped from V and 3 bases from J, the junction kept 6 bases outside the gene matches. The chain's CDR3 is CASGRTGLGNTIYF. For the CDR3, the DNA is TGTGCCAGCGGCAGGACAGGGCTTGGAAACACCATATATTTT. Using reference TRBV2 and TRBJ1-3 for the parts outside the CDR3, the full variable domain is EPEVTQTPSHQVTQMGQEVILRCVPISNHLYFYWYRQILGQKVEFLVSFYNNEISEKSEIFDDQFSVERPDGSNFTLKIRSTKLEDSAMYFCASGRTGLGNTIYFGEGSWLTVV.

The CDR3 DNA is TGCGCCAGCAGCCAAGATTTCCTTTCGCTGGTAGTAGCCACCACAGATACGCAGTATTTT. Encoded protein: CASSQDFLSLVVATTDTQYF. This chain links TRBV4-3 with TRBJ2-3; D is undetermined. From germline, CDR1 is LGHNA and CDR2 YSLEER. With 0 bases removed from V and 2 bases from J, the gap between germline ends came to 24 bases. The CDR3 is 20 residues long.

The chain employs TRBV5-1 and TRBJ1-3, with D tentatively TRBD1 (5 bases). The V gene's germline CDR1 is SGHRS and CDR2 YFSETQ. CDR3 length: 14 amino acids. Trimming removed 4 bases from V and 2 bases from J, with 10 bases in between. The CDR3 spells CASSARDPGNTIYF. In DNA, the CDR3 is TGCGCCAGCAGCGCCAGGGATCCTGGAAACACCATATATTTT.